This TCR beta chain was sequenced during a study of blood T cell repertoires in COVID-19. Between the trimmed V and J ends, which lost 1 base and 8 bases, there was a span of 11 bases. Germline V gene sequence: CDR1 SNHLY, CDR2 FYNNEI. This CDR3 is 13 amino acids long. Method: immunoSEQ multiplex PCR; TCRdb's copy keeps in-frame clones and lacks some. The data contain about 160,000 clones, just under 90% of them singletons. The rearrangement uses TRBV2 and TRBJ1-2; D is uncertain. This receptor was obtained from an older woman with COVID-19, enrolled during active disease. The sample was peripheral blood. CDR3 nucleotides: TGTGCCAGCAGTGAAGTCAGGTCAGGAGGCTACACCTTC. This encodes CASSEVRSGGYTF.